This TCR beta chain was observed in a study of blood T cell repertoires in COVID-19. This CDR3 spans 16 amino acids. V trimming: 6 bases; J trimming: 7 bases; junction bases outside the gene matches: 12. Per germline, CDR1 LNHDA and CDR2 SQIVND (reference sequence). The table came from immunoSEQ multiplex PCR; TCRdb's copy has only in-frame clones and leaves some out. The repertoire has approximately 120,000 clones, roughly 85% of them found once; the top ten carry roughly 30%. The sequence came from a woman at least 80 years old with acute or convalescent COVID-19. The genes are TRBV19 and TRBJ1-5; TRBD1 agrees at 10 bases. Source material: peripheral blood. The CDR3 coding sequence is TGTGCCAGTAGGGGATGGGACAGGGGAATGGAACAGCCCCAGCATTTT. Translated: CASRGWDRGMEQPQHF.